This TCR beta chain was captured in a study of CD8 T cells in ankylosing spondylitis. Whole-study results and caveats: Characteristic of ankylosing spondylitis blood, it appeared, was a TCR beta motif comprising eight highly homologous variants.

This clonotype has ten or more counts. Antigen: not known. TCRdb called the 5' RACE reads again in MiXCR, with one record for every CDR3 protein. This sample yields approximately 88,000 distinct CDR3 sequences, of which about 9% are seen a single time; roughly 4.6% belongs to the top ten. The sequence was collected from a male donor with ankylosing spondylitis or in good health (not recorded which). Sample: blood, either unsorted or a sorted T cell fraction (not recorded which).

The CDR3 reads CASSLETSGGAYEQFF. CDR3 coding DNA: TGCGCCAGCAGCCTCGAGACTAGCGGGGGGGCCTATGAGCAGTTCTTC. The chain recombines TRBV4-1 with TRBJ2-1, with 14 bases aligning to TRBD2. The junction had 7 bases not matched to a gene; V was cut back by 4 bases and J by 8 bases. Germline-derived CDR1 and CDR2 are MGHRA and YSYEKL. The CDR3 consists of 16 residues.